Shown below are 14 T cell receptor beta chains from a single sample sequenced in a study of cytomegalovirus exposure and HLA in healthy donors. Amplification used 60 Vbeta primers and 13 Jbeta primers. Data came from immunoSEQ multiplex PCR; TCRdb stores just in-frame clones and leaves some out. Among around 170,000 clones listed, about 80% were seen once. Sequencing used PBMCs. Every receptor here comes from a man aged 40-49 years in good health and CMV-seronegative.

This rearrangement joins TRBV11-2 to TRBJ1-4; 10 nucleotides align to TRBD1. Germline V CDR1 and CDR2: SGHAT, FQNNGV. The CDR3 totals 15 residues. Trimming at V came to 0 bases and at J to 12 bases, leaving 7 bases not matched to a gene. CDR3 protein: CASSLDPDRGRELFF. The CDR3 coding sequence is TGTGCCAGCAGCTTAGATCCGGACAGGGGGAGAGAACTGTTTTTT.

This clone has just one count. The chain has TRBV6-6 and TRBJ1-1, with D unresolved. Germline CDR1 MNHNY, CDR2 SVGAGI (reference sequence). The CDR3 consists of 15 residues. V lost 6 bases to trimming and J lost 3 bases, with 17 bases between them. The CDR3 DNA sequence: TGTGCCAGCAGAGAACCGACTGACGGGGACACTGAAGCTTTCTTT. Amino acids: CASREPTDGDTEAFF.

This clone was picked up a small number of times. CDR3 coding DNA: TGTGCCAGCAGCTCCTCCGGCGCGGGAGGTTTATGGACCCAGTACTTC. Its protein is CASSSSGAGGLWTQYF. The genes are TRBV28 and TRBJ2-5; 8 bases align to TRBD2. The V segment lost 6 bases and the J segment 7 bases; nucleotides outside the gene matches: 16. In germline, CDR1 is MDHEN, CDR2 SYDVKM. The CDR3 length is 16 residues.

V and J are TRBV27 and TRBJ1-2; D gene ambiguous. The CDR3 length is 11 residues. Looked up from germline, CDR1 is MNHEY and CDR2 is SMNVEV (reference sequence). V dropped 8 bases and J dropped 7 bases, with 11 bases sitting between them. The CDR3 region is CASGTPSGYTF. Written as DNA, the CDR3 is TGTGCCAGCGGCACCCCCTCTGGCTACACCTTC.

The chain uses TRBV5-1 and TRBJ1-1; possibly TRBD1 for D (6 bases). Germline V gives CDR1 SGHRS, CDR2 YFSETQ. This CDR3 comprises 14 residues. Trimming took 0 bases from V and 7 from J, leaving 13 bases between them. The CDR3 sequence is CASSLVPGAYEAFF. The CDR3 bases are TGCGCCAGCAGCTTGGTCCCAGGGGCTTATGAAGCTTTCTTT.

The chain recombines TRBV6-5 with TRBJ1-1; 8 nucleotides align to TRBD1. Germline CDR1 MNHEY, CDR2 SVGAGI. This CDR3 is built from 14 residues. V shed 5 bases, J shed 7 bases, and the junction held 9 bases outside the gene matches. CDR3 nucleotide sequence: TGTGCCAGCAGTGAGGACAGGGTCTCGGTTGAAGCTTTCTTT. It specifies CASSEDRVSVEAFF.

The V call is TRBV6-5, the J call TRBJ2-7, with D possibly TRBD1 on 6 matching bases. V was cut by 2 bases and J by 2 bases, with 13 bases left in between. The CDR3 loop spans 15 amino acids. From germline, CDR1 is MNHEY and CDR2 SVGAGI. CDR3 nucleotides: TGTGCCAGCAGTTACGACAGGAAGTCCCCCTACGAGCAGTACTTC. This codes for CASSYDRKSPYEQYF.

The V gene is TRBV10-3, the J gene TRBJ2-3; TRBD2 agrees at 10 bases. Germline loops: CDR1 ENHRY, CDR2 SYGVKD. The trim removed 6 bases at V and 3 bases at J, leaving 6 bases unmatched. This CDR3 is 15 amino acids long. In DNA, the CDR3 is TGTGCCATCAGCGAGCGGGGGGGCGTAACAGATACGCAGTATTTT. Encoded protein: CAISERGGVTDTQYF.

This chain uses TRBV28 with TRBJ2-7, with 9 bases aligning to TRBD2. Germline V gene lookup returns CDR1 MDHEN and CDR2 SYDVKM. After removal of 2 bases from V and 0 bases from J, the junction contained 11 bases not matched to a gene. This CDR3 spans 18 amino acids. DNA of the CDR3: TGTGCCAGCAGTTTAGGTAGCGGGGGTATTAGGAGCTCCTACGAGCAGTACTTC. This codes for CASSLGSGGIRSSYEQYF.

V is TRBV5-5 and J is TRBJ2-7; D might be TRBD1 (6 bases). Germline CDR1 SGHKS, CDR2 YYEKEE (reference sequence). Deletions cut 4 bases from V and 1 base from J, with 15 bases between. CDR3 size: 15 residues. As DNA, the CDR3 is TGTGCCAGCAGCCCAGGGGTTCTTAAGTCCTACGAGCAGTACTTC. It translates to CASSPGVLKSYEQYF.

V and J are TRBV6-5 and TRBJ2-1; a weak D match, TRBD2 (5 bases). Germline V gene data show CDR1 as MNHEY and CDR2 as SVGAGI. Trimming took 6 bases from V and 8 from J, leaving 11 bases between them. CDR3 length: 12 amino acids. This CDR3 reads CASRDSVHEQFF. DNA for the CDR3: TGTGCCAGCAGGGATAGCGTCCATGAGCAGTTCTTC.

This clone was seen more than once but under ten times. The chain has TRBV5-1 and TRBJ2-5; D is undetermined. The CDR3 contains 14 residues. The germline gives CDR1 SGHRS, CDR2 YFSETQ. The V and J ends lost 4 bases and 3 bases respectively, with 13 bases between them. CDR3 sequence (DNA): TGCGCCAGCAGCCCCCGGAGTCATGAAGAGACCCAGTACTTC. Protein product: CASSPRSHEETQYF. The entire variable domain, with the rest obtained from reference TRBV5-1 and TRBJ2-5, is as follows: KAGVTQTPRYLIKTRGQQVTLSCSPISGHRSVSWYQQTPGQGLQFLFEYFSETQRNKGNFPGRFSGRQFSNSRSEMNVSTLELGDSALYLCASSPRSHEETQYFGPGTRLLVL.

This chain uses TRBV6-5 with TRBJ2-5; D call uncertain. Looked up from germline, CDR1 is MNHEY and CDR2 is SVGAGI. V lost 2 bases and J 5 bases, leaving 12 bases between the germline ends. The CDR3 length is 14 residues. The CDR3 sequence is CASSYLLSRETQYF. As DNA, the CDR3 is TGTGCCAGCAGTTACCTTTTAAGCAGGGAGACCCAGTACTTC.

The chain is built from TRBV14 and TRBJ1-5; perhaps TRBD1 as D (6 bases). Germline V gives CDR1 SGHDN, CDR2 FVKESK. The V end was cut by 5 bases, the J end by 5 bases, with 10 bases between. This CDR3 has 13 residues. Here the CDR3 reads CASSAQGYQPQHF. The DNA of the CDR3 is TGTGCCAGCAGCGCACAGGGATATCAGCCCCAGCATTTT.